The 21 T cell receptor beta chains below come from one sample, sequenced in a study of cytomegalovirus exposure and HLA in healthy donors. A multiplex PCR was run with 60 Vbeta primers and 13 Jbeta primers. Clones were sequenced by immunoSEQ multiplex PCR, and TCRdb holds only the in-frame ones, with some missing. The table has 100,000 or so clones, more than 55% seen once; the top ten hold 4.5% to 7%. The specimen sequenced was PBMCs. These receptors came from a woman aged 25 to 45 in good health and CMV-seropositive.

The table lists this clone with a few counts. V gene TRBV6-5 combines with J gene TRBJ2-7; 10 bases agree with TRBD1. The ends lost 3 bases at V and 2 bases at J; junction bases unmatched: 7. CDR1 MNHEY and CDR2 SVGAGI come from the germline V gene. The CDR3 contains 16 residues. CDR3 in amino acids: CASSYSGTGATYEQYF. The CDR3 bases are TGTGCCAGCAGTTATTCCGGGACAGGGGCCACCTACGAGCAGTACTTC.

The chain combines TRBV6-1 with TRBJ1-4; 10 nucleotides agree with TRBD1. The CDR3 spans 15 residues. Trimming removed 6 bases from V and 3 bases from J; junction bases left unmatched: 4. Germline V gives CDR1 MNHNS, CDR2 SASEGT. The CDR3 sequence: CASSPGQGANEKLFF. As DNA, the CDR3 is TGTGCCAGCAGCCCCGGACAGGGGGCTAATGAAAAACTGTTTTTT.

The V gene is TRBV29-1, the J gene TRBJ1-1; TRBD1 matches at 9 bases. Germline lookup yields CDR1 SQVTM and CDR2 ANQGSEA. This CDR3 region has 11 residues. The ends lost 7 bases at V and 11 bases at J; junction bases unmatched: 8. CDR3 loop: CSGGGTGSAFF. The CDR3 bases are TGCAGCGGGGGGGGGACAGGGAGCGCTTTCTTT.

J is TRBJ1-1 and V is TRBV7-9; 8 nucleotides agree with TRBD1. Per the germline V gene, CDR1 is SEHNR and CDR2 is FQNEAQ (reference sequence). Trimming at V came to 5 bases and at J to 0 bases, leaving 8 bases not matched to a gene. The CDR3 sequence is 16 residues long. CDR3 residues: CASSNPDRGLNTEAFF. DNA for the CDR3: TGTGCCAGCAGCAATCCTGACAGGGGATTGAACACTGAAGCTTTCTTT.

This clone was found a few times. This chain links TRBV6-1 with TRBJ2-3; 11 bases align to TRBD2. Germline assignment: CDR1 MNHNS and CDR2 SASEGT. The length of the CDR3 is 17 residues. Unmatched junction bases numbered 7, after V lost 1 base and J lost 4 bases. CDR3 amino acids: CASSEGIAGGRADTQYF. DNA for the CDR3: TGTGCCAGCAGTGAAGGAATAGCGGGGGGGCGAGCAGATACGCAGTATTTT.

The chain couples TRBV7-8 to TRBJ1-3; D unresolved. With 1 base removed from V and 4 bases from J, the gap between germline ends came to 14 bases. This CDR3 has 16 residues. Germline V CDR1 and CDR2: SGHVS, FQNEAQ. The CDR3 sequence is CASSLGHGGLGNTIYF. The CDR3, as DNA: TGTGCCAGCAGCTTAGGGCACGGAGGGCTGGGAAACACCATATATTTT. Using reference TRBV7-8 and TRBJ1-3 for the parts outside the CDR3, the full variable domain is GAGVSQSPRYKVAKRGQDVALRCDPISGHVSLFWYQQALGQGPEFLTYFQNEAQLDKSGLPSDRFFAERPEGSVSTLKIQRTQQEDSAVYLCASSLGHGGLGNTIYFGEGSWLTVV.

This rearrangement joins TRBV4-2 to TRBJ1-2; 7 bases are a match to TRBD1. The CDR3 has 16 amino acids. V was clipped by 2 bases and J by 0 bases; unmatched bases: 6. The germline gives CDR1 LGHNA, CDR2 YNFKEQ. The CDR3 here is CASSQKGQISNYGYTF. The DNA for the CDR3 is TGTGCCAGCAGCCAAAAGGGACAGATATCTAACTATGGCTACACCTTC.

This clone was recorded a few times. This sequence joins TRBV18 and TRBJ2-7; 14 bases fit TRBD2. The CDR3 is 16 amino acids. Germline trimming cut 5 bases from V and 4 bases from J; bases unmatched to any gene: 7. Germline CDR1 reads KGHSH; CDR2 reads LQKENI. The DNA for the CDR3 is TGTGCCAGCTCAAGGGGGACTAGCGGGGGCTCGTACGAGCAGTACTTC. Amino acid sequence: CASSRGTSGGSYEQYF.

A single count supports this clone. V and J are TRBV10-3 and TRBJ2-4, with 11 bases that match TRBD2. V lost 0 bases and J lost 6; bases outside the gene matches: 4. Germline V gene sequence: CDR1 ENHRY, CDR2 SYGVKD. CDR3 size: 16 residues. The chain's CDR3 is CAISESVAGGINIQYF. CDR3 DNA sequence: TGTGCCATCAGTGAGTCGGTAGCGGGGGGGATAAACATTCAGTACTTC.

This clone showed up just a few times. The chain recombines TRBV5-1 with TRBJ2-3, with D maybe TRBD2 (6 bases). The CDR3 has 14 residues. The germline V gene has CDR1 SGHRS and CDR2 YFSETQ. The V gene lost 4 bases and the J gene lost 6 bases, with 15 bases spanning the gap. Here the CDR3 DNA reads TGCGCCAGCAGCCCTCGGGACTTAGGGGATACGCAGTATTTT. This codes for CASSPRDLGDTQYF.

The rearrangement uses TRBV13 and TRBJ2-4, with D perhaps matching TRBD1 (5 bases). CDR3 length equals 14 residues. The V end was cut by 8 bases, the J end by 0 bases, with 11 bases between. The germline V gene encodes CDR1 PRHDT and CDR2 FYEKMQ (reference sequence). In nucleotides, the CDR3 is TGTGCCAGCCAGGACATACTAGCCAAAAACATTCAGTACTTC. Translation gives CASQDILAKNIQYF.

The V and J genes are TRBV2 and TRBJ1-3; D remains ambiguous. CDR3 length: 15 amino acids. Germline loops: CDR1 SNHLY, CDR2 FYNNEI. V shed 6 bases and J shed 2 bases, with 14 bases lying between them. CDR3 region: CASRLLATAGNTIYF. Here the CDR3 DNA reads TGTGCCAGCAGACTGCTTGCTACAGCTGGAAACACCATATATTTT.

The V call is TRBV6-5, the J call TRBJ2-3; 7 bases line up with TRBD1. The V gene's germline CDR1 is MNHEY and CDR2 SVGAGI. The CDR3 runs 15 residues. Trimming removed 6 bases from V and 6 bases from J; junction bases left unmatched: 12. Here the CDR3 DNA reads TGTGCCAGCAGGAACGTCCAGGGGGTAGGGGATACGCAGTATTTT. Protein: CASRNVQGVGDTQYF.

This clone was detected only once. This rearrangement joins TRBV10-3 to TRBJ1-2; weak D call: TRBD1 (6 bases). The germline CDR1 and CDR2 sequences are ENHRY and SYGVKD. V was clipped by 4 bases and J by 4 bases, with 16 bases between them. The CDR3 spans 15 residues. The CDR3 protein is CAISGGDRRVYGYTF. Written as DNA, the CDR3 is TGTGCCATCAGTGGGGGAGACAGGCGCGTCTATGGCTACACCTTC.

The chain has TRBV15 and TRBJ2-7, with 10 bases fitting TRBD2. Germline loops: CDR1 LNHNV, CDR2 YYDKDF (reference sequence). V was clipped by 3 bases and J by 0 bases; unmatched bases: 5. This CDR3 spans 16 amino acids. CDR3 sequence reads: CATSSILAGSSYEQYF. In nucleotides, the CDR3 is TGTGCCACCAGCAGCATACTAGCGGGGAGCTCCTACGAGCAGTACTTC.

The rearrangement links TRBV10-1 to TRBJ2-2; D unresolved. CDR3 size: 13 residues. Germline V lookup: CDR1 WNHNN, CDR2 SYGVQD (reference sequence). V gave up 3 bases and J gave up 3 bases, with 5 bases separating them. The CDR3, as DNA: TGCGCCAGCAGTGAATCCTACACCGGGGAGCTGTTTTTT. Its translation is CASSESYTGELFF.

The chain joins TRBV19 to TRBJ2-7; D is perhaps TRBD1 (6 bases). V gave up 9 bases and J gave up 3 bases, with 15 bases separating them. CDR1 and CDR2 (germline): LNHDA, SQIVND (reference sequence). The CDR3 is made up of 13 amino acids. Written as DNA, the CDR3 is TGTGCCAGCAAACAGACAGGTTTCTACGAGCAGTACTTC. Protein: CASKQTGFYEQYF.

This chain connects TRBV5-4 to TRBJ2-5; D call uncertain. The DNA matches TRBJ2-7 better at its end, which makes the J call doubtful. This CDR3 region has 15 residues. Germline V CDR1 and CDR2: SGHNT, YYREEE (reference sequence). In DNA form, the CDR3 reads TGTGCCAGCAGCTTGGCGGCGGCAAAGGTCTACGAGCAGTACTTC. Its protein product is CASSLAAAKVYEQYF.

The V gene is TRBV25-1, the J gene TRBJ1-6, with 11 bases identical to TRBD1. The germline V gene has CDR1 MGHDK and CDR2 SYGVNS. The CDR3 loop spans 14 amino acids. V gave up 7 bases and J gave up 10 bases; unmatched junction bases: 6. The DNA of the CDR3 is TGTGCCAGCACGGGACAGGGGGTTGACTCACCCCTCCACTTT. Its translation is CASTGQGVDSPLHF.

The chain joins TRBV2 to TRBJ2-1; 8 bases line up with TRBD2. CDR3 length equals 15 residues. CDR1 and CDR2 from the germline V gene are SNHLY and FYNNEI. With 8 bases clipped from V and 10 bases from J, the junction kept 16 bases outside the gene matches. The CDR3, as DNA: TGTGCCAGCCTAGACGGACTAGCTGGGCACATCGAGCAGTTCTTC. It is translated as CASLDGLAGHIEQFF.

A few counts support this clone. This rearrangement joins TRBV6-5 to TRBJ1-1, with a possible D match to TRBD1 (6 bases). The germline V gene encodes CDR1 MNHEY and CDR2 SVGAGI. This CDR3 spans 15 amino acids. Deletions cut 7 bases from V and 3 bases from J, with 18 bases between. The CDR3 DNA sequence: TGTGCCAGCATACCCACGGGGGGCAGGCACACTGAAGCTTTCTTT. Its translation: CASIPTGGRHTEAFF.